The sequence of this TCR beta chain was determined in a study of T cell repertoires and HLA-DP antigens. Between the trimmed V and J ends, which lost 0 bases and 8 bases, there was a span of 11 bases. Per the germline V gene, CDR1 is KGHSY and CDR2 is FQNENV. The CDR3 has 14 residues. Some clones are missing from TCRdb's copy, which holds only in-frame ones; the method was immunoSEQ multiplex PCR. Altogether roughly 110,000 clones are present, 92% being singletons, with the ten largest covering over 0.25%. Notes on this clone: Its antigen is still unknown.

The sample consisted of CD4+ T cells from PBMCs. This TCR came from a woman under 30 in good health and CMV-seronegative. The V call is TRBV16, the J call TRBJ1-5; D not resolved. The CDR3 region is CASSQSPWMEPQHF. DNA for the CDR3: TGTGCCAGCAGCCAATCTCCCTGGATGGAGCCCCAGCATTTT.